The rows below give T cell receptor beta chains drawn from one sample of a study of CD8 T cells in ankylosing spondylitis. Using its own MiXCR run on the 5' RACE reads, TCRdb lists one record per CDR3 protein. Of roughly 370,000 distinct CDR3 sequences in the sample, about 20% were seen once. The sequencing sample was made of blood, either unsorted or a sorted T cell fraction (not recorded which). The receptors here all came from a male donor with ankylosing spondylitis. CDR3s include the opening cysteine and the closing phenylalanine or tryptophan. D genes are given only for firm matches. Part of the rows lack a size; the others show once, few, many or a class for expanded clones.

d_call	j_call	clone_size	v_call	cdr3_nt	cdr3_aa
TRBD2	TRBJ2-1	.	TRBV15	TGTGCCACCAGCAGAGGCTCCATGACTAGGCGGGAGCTCAATGAGCAGTTCTTC	CATSRGSMTRRELNEQFF
.	TRBJ2-7	.	TRBV7-9	TGTGCCAGCAGCTTAGCGGCCAACTCCTACGAGCAGTACTTC	CASSLAANSYEQYF
.	TRBJ2-3	few	TRBV20-1	TGCAGTGCTAGAGAAAGGGGAAAAAACACAGATACGCAGTATTTT	CSARERGKNTDTQYF
TRBD2	TRBJ2-5	many	TRBV29-1	TGCAGCGTCGGACTAGCGGCTTCGGGGGAGACCCAGTACTTC	CSVGLAASGETQYF
.	TRBJ2-1	.	TRBV5-1	TGCGCCAGCAGCCCGGCCACGGTAGCGCAGAGCTCCTACAATGAGCAGTTCTTC	CASSPATVAQSSYNEQFF
TRBD1	TRBJ1-4	few	TRBV6-1	TGTGCCAGCACCGGGACAGTGGCTGAAAAACTGTTTTTT	CASTGTVAEKLFF
.	TRBJ2-3	few	TRBV11-2	TGTGCCAGCAGCACAAGCCGCGCAGATACGCAGTATTTT	CASSTSRADTQYF
TRBD1	TRBJ1-2	.	TRBV20-1	TGCAGTGCCCCGAGACAGGGGAACTATGGCTACACCTTC	CSAPRQGNYGYTF
.	TRBJ1-4	.	TRBV20-1	TGCAGTGCTAGAGGCGACCTCAATGAAAAACTGTTTTTT	CSARGDLNEKLFF
TRBD2	TRBJ2-3	.	TRBV10-3	TGTGCCATCAGTAGGACTAGCGGGATGTGGGCAGATACGCAGTATTTT	CAISRTSGMWADTQYF